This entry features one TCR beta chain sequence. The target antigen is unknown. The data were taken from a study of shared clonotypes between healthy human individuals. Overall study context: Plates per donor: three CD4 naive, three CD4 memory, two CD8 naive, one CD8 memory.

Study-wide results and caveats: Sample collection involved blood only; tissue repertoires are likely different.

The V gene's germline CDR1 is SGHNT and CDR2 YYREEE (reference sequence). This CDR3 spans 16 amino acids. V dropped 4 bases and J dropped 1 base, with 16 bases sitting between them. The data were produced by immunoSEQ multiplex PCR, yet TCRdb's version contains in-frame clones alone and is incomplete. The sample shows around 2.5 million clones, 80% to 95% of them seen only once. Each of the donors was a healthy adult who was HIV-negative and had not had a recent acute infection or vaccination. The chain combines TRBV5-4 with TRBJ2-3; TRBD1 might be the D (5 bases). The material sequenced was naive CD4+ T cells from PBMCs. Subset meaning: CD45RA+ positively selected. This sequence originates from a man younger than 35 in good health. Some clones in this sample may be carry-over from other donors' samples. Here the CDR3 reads CASSNPGLTGTDTQYF. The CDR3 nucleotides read TGTGCCAGCAGCAACCCCGGCCTGACAGGCACAGATACGCAGTATTTT.